Below are 8 T cell receptor beta chains sequenced from a single sample in a study of blood T cell repertoires in COVID-19. Sequenced by immunoSEQ multiplex PCR; TCRdb stores in-frame clones only, minus some. Of around 130,000 clones listed, around 88% are singletons. The source material was PBMCs or T cells enriched from blood (not recorded which). Every receptor here comes from a woman aged 50 to 60 who had recovered from COVID-19.

This chain joins TRBV25-1 and TRBJ2-5; 8 positions agree with TRBD2. Losses at the gene ends were 5 bases for V and 2 bases for J; bases not matched to a gene: 1. From germline, CDR1 is MGHDK and CDR2 SYGVNS. The CDR3 length is 13 residues. CDR3: CASSRGGQETQYF. The DNA for the CDR3 is TGTGCCAGCAGTCGGGGGGGGCAAGAGACCCAGTACTTC.

The rearrangement uses TRBV5-1 and TRBJ1-2; D not resolved. Per the germline V gene, CDR1 is SGHRS and CDR2 is YFSETQ. The germline V and J ends were trimmed by 0 bases and 0 bases, with 6 bases remaining between them. This CDR3 spans 14 amino acids. CDR3 sequence (DNA): TGCGCCAGCAGCTTGGTCCAGACTAACTATGGCTACACCTTC. Protein: CASSLVQTNYGYTF.

This chain links TRBV4-2 with TRBJ2-1; 8 nucleotides agree with TRBD1. Germline lookup yields CDR1 LGHNA and CDR2 YNFKEQ. Trimming removed 3 bases from V and 0 bases from J; junction bases left unmatched: 4. The CDR3 extends over 16 amino acids. CDR3 loop: CASSHRTGNSYNEQFF. CDR3 DNA sequence: TGTGCCAGCAGCCACCGGACAGGGAACTCCTACAATGAGCAGTTCTTC.

The genes are TRBV6-5 and TRBJ1-5, with D possibly being TRBD1 (6 bases). CDR3 length: 13 amino acids. V lost 6 bases and J lost 7, with 13 bases in between. Germline lookup yields CDR1 MNHEY and CDR2 SVGAGI. The CDR3 region has the DNA TGTGCCAGCAGCACTCGGGGGGGCCAGCCCCAGCATTTT. Its protein is CASSTRGGQPQHF.

This chain joins TRBV7-9 and TRBJ1-1; no definite D call. The CDR3 is made up of 14 amino acids. From germline, CDR1 is SEHNR and CDR2 FQNEAQ (reference sequence). Trimming stripped 3 bases from V and 10 bases from J, with 18 bases between. The DNA for the CDR3 is TGTGCCAGCAGCTTTTCCGGTCGGGGTATTGCAGCTTTCTTT. Amino acids: CASSFSGRGIAAFF.

The CDR3 reads CASSRRDFSGANVLTF. As DNA, the CDR3 is TGTGCCAGCAGCCGCCGGGACTTCTCTGGGGCCAACGTCCTGACTTTC. The chain employs TRBV2 and TRBJ2-6; a possible D gene is TRBD2 (6 bases). Per the germline V gene, CDR1 is SNHLY and CDR2 is FYNNEI. This CDR3 region has 16 residues. The V end lost 6 bases, the J end lost 0 bases, and 12 bases lay between the germline ends.

This chain connects TRBV27 to TRBJ2-7; unclear D gene. The germline V gene encodes CDR1 MNHEY and CDR2 SMNVEV (reference sequence). The length of the CDR3 is 12 residues. Trimming left V 3 bases short and J 4 bases short, with 7 bases between. CDR3 sequence reads: CASSLNGYEQYF. The CDR3 region has the DNA TGTGCCAGCAGTTTGAACGGGTACGAGCAGTACTTC.

This clone has a single count. The gene calls are TRBV6-2 or TRBV6-3 and TRBJ2-5; no firm D call. Germline CDR1 and CDR2: MNHEY and SVGEGT. Trimming pared 4 bases from V and 5 bases from J, leaving 17 bases between. The CDR3 sequence is 15 residues long. CDR3 loop: CASSFPAVSRETQYF. CDR3 DNA: TGTGCCAGCAGTTTCCCTGCGGTGAGCCGGGAGACCCAGTACTTC.